The 27 T cell receptor beta chains listed next were all sequenced from one sample in a study of shared clonotypes between healthy human individuals. Sequencing used immunoSEQ multiplex PCR; TCRdb keeps in-frame clones, though not all of them. The data contain 1.5 million to 1.9 million clones, nearly 99% of them singletons. Source material: naive CD4+ T cells sorted from blood. Subset defined: CD45RA+ positively selected. These TCRs come from a man aged 25 to 45 in good health.

This chain uses TRBV5-1 with TRBJ1-4, with no clear D. The germline V gene encodes CDR1 SGHRS and CDR2 YFSETQ. This CDR3 has 15 residues. With 5 bases removed from V and 8 bases from J, the gap between germline ends came to 19 bases. Here the CDR3 reads CASSVDSPLREKLFF. In DNA form, the CDR3 reads TGCGCCAGCAGTGTAGACTCTCCTCTAAGGGAAAAACTGTTTTTT.

The J gene is TRBJ2-3, the V gene TRBV27; 9 nucleotides agree with TRBD2. Germline lookup yields CDR1 MNHEY and CDR2 SMNVEV (reference sequence). With V trimmed by 4 bases and J by 5 bases, 4 bases remained unmatched. The CDR3 has 14 residues. The CDR3, as DNA: TGTGCCAGCAGTTCCGGGACTAGCTTAGATACGCAGTATTTT. Protein sequence: CASSSGTSLDTQYF.

The rearrangement links TRBV7-2 to TRBJ1-3, with D unclear. Trimming took off 2 bases at V and 4 bases at J, with 15 bases between the two ends. Germline V gene data show CDR1 as SGHTA and CDR2 as FQGNSA. The CDR3 has 16 residues. CDR3 in DNA: TGTGCCAGCAGCTTAATGGGCACAGCAGCAGGAAACACCATATATTTT. It encodes CASSLMGTAAGNTIYF.

The chain uses TRBV5-4 and TRBJ2-7, with D unresolved. This CDR3 region has 13 residues. The ends were cut back, 3 bases at V and 0 bases at J, with 7 bases in the middle. The germline V gene has CDR1 SGHNT and CDR2 YYREEE (reference sequence). The CDR3 region is CASSSPYSYEQYF. In nucleotides, the CDR3 is TGTGCCAGCAGCTCCCCGTACTCCTACGAGCAGTACTTC.

The V gene is TRBV6-1, the J gene TRBJ2-7; TRBD1 aligns across 10 bases. CDR3 length: 14 amino acids. With 6 bases clipped from V and 1 base from J, the junction kept 3 bases outside the gene matches. CDR1 is MNHNS, CDR2 SASEGT, per germline. CDR3 amino acids: CASRSGQGSYEQYF. The CDR3, as DNA: TGTGCCAGCAGATCGGGACAGGGGTCCTACGAGCAGTACTTC.

CDR3 sequence: CASSKGRPTTDTQYF. In nucleotides, the CDR3 is TGTGCCAGCAGTAAGGGGAGGCCCACCACAGATACGCAGTATTTT. The V gene is TRBV2, the J gene TRBJ2-3; TRBD2 might be the D (6 bases). The CDR3 length is 15 residues. Per the germline V gene, CDR1 is SNHLY and CDR2 is FYNNEI. V lost 5 bases and J 2 bases, leaving 14 bases between the germline ends.

This chain uses TRBV19 with TRBJ1-4; TRBD1 agrees at 11 bases. This CDR3 is 15 amino acids long. Germline CDR1 and CDR2: LNHDA and SQIVND (reference sequence). Trimming cost V 5 bases and J 8 bases; bases outside gene matches: 7. The CDR3 DNA is TGTGCCAGTAGTCGCACCGGGACAGGGGGAGAAAAACTGTTTTTT. Its translation: CASSRTGTGGEKLFF. The whole variable domain, filled in from reference TRBV19 and TRBJ1-4, reads DGGITQSPKYLFRKEGQNVTLSCEQNLNHDAMYWYRQDPGQGLRLIYYSQIVNDFQKGDIAEGYSVSREKKESFPLTVTSAQKNPTAFYLCASSRTGTGGEKLFFGSGTQLSVL.

The chain uses TRBV5-5 and TRBJ2-5; D gene ambiguous. From germline, CDR1 is SGHKS and CDR2 YYEKEE (reference sequence). The CDR3 covers 13 residues. Trimming removed 2 bases at V and 4 bases at J, with 9 bases between. The CDR3 coding sequence is TGTGCCAGCAGCTTCCCAGGTCTAGAGACCCAGTACTTC. This gives the protein CASSFPGLETQYF.

The rearrangement joins TRBV2 to TRBJ2-1; D is undetermined. CDR1 is SNHLY, CDR2 FYNNEI, per germline. V was trimmed by 2 bases and J by 9 bases, leaving 11 bases between them. The CDR3 covers 13 residues. This CDR3 is CASSESGRGEQFF. As DNA, the CDR3 is TGTGCCAGCAGTGAAAGTGGCCGAGGTGAGCAGTTCTTC.

The rearrangement uses TRBV2 and TRBJ2-7; TRBD2 matches 13 bases. The V gene end was trimmed by 9 bases and the J gene end by 4 bases; junction bases not matched to a gene: 6. This CDR3 is built from 14 residues. CDR1 and CDR2 from the germline V gene are SNHLY and FYNNEI. CDR3 nucleotide sequence: TGTGCCAGTGGACTAGCGGGAGTCGTTTACGAGCAGTACTTC. Encoded protein: CASGLAGVVYEQYF. Drawing the rest from reference TRBV2 and TRBJ2-7, the complete variable domain is EPEVTQTPSHQVTQMGQEVILRCVPISNHLYFYWYRQILGQKVEFLVSFYNNEISEKSEIFDDQFSVERPDGSNFTLKIRSTKLEDSAMYFCASGLAGVVYEQYFGPGTRLTVT.

The V gene is TRBV11-2, the J gene TRBJ2-3, with D possibly TRBD2 on 6 matching bases. Germline V CDR1 and CDR2: SGHAT, FQNNGV. The CDR3 has 15 amino acids. Trimming removed 5 bases from V and 2 bases from J, with 14 bases in between. The CDR3 sequence: CASSPTAGSTDTQYF. Here the CDR3 DNA reads TGTGCCAGCAGCCCTACAGCGGGTTCCACAGATACGCAGTATTTT.

The chain has TRBV12-1 and TRBJ1-5; the D call of TRBD1 is as the table states it, not checked on the DNA. TRBV12-1 is recorded as a pseudogene. The CDR3 runs to 15 residues. The CDR3 DNA reads as TGTGCCAGCAGCGGGGGACAGGGCCCCAATCAGCCCCAGCATTTT. Translated: CASSGGQGPNQPQHF.

V is TRBV19 and J is TRBJ2-1; TRBD2 aligns across 10 bases. Looked up from germline, CDR1 is LNHDA and CDR2 is SQIVND (reference sequence). V was pared by 4 bases and J by 3 bases, with 3 bases of the junction left unmatched. This CDR3 has 15 amino acids. CDR3 in amino acids: CASSRASGSYNEQFF. The DNA for the CDR3 is TGTGCCAGTAGTAGGGCTAGCGGGAGCTACAATGAGCAGTTCTTC.

The chain links TRBV28 to TRBJ2-2, with 9 bases fitting TRBD2. CDR1 and CDR2 from the germline V gene are MDHEN and SYDVKM. The CDR3 spans 15 residues. The V gene end was trimmed by 11 bases and the J gene end by 1 base; junction bases not matched to a gene: 8. This chain's CDR3 is CAVNPAGGNTGELFF. The CDR3, as DNA: TGTGCCGTTAACCCAGCGGGAGGGAACACCGGGGAGCTGTTTTTT. Full variable domain (remainder filled in from reference TRBV28 and TRBJ2-2): DVKVTQSSRYLVKRTGEKVFLECVQDMDHENMFWYRQDPGLGLRLIYFSYDVKMKEKGDIPEGYSVSREKKERFSLILESASTNQTSMYLCAVNPAGGNTGELFFGEGSRLTVL.

This chain connects TRBV5-1 to TRBJ2-7, with 11 bases lining up with TRBD2. The CDR3 loop spans 15 amino acids. CDR1 SGHRS and CDR2 YFSETQ come from the germline V gene. With 4 bases clipped from V and 7 bases from J, the junction kept 10 bases outside the gene matches. Written as DNA, the CDR3 is TGCGCCAGCAGCGCCCGGTGGTTAGCGGGAGGGGAGCAGTACTTC. Translating it yields CASSARWLAGGEQYF.

This clone was picked up one time. The V gene is TRBV14, the J gene TRBJ2-3; TRBD1 is a possible D gene (5 bases). V lost 0 bases, J lost 3 bases, and 22 bases lay in between. In germline, CDR1 is SGHDN, CDR2 FVKESK. The CDR3 contains 19 residues. The CDR3 is CASSQDYRFRRGTTDTQYF. In nucleotides, the CDR3 is TGTGCCAGCAGCCAAGATTATAGGTTTCGTAGGGGAACGACAGATACGCAGTATTTT.

CDR3 nucleotide sequence: TGTGCCATCAGTGACCCGCTCTCCCGACCCATAAACTATGGCTACACCTTC. This gives the protein CAISDPLSRPINYGYTF. The rearrangement joins TRBV10-3 to TRBJ1-2; D unclear. In germline, CDR1 is ENHRY, CDR2 SYGVKD. The CDR3 covers 17 residues. V dropped 3 bases and J dropped 2 bases, with 19 bases sitting between them.

The chain joins TRBV20-1 to TRBJ2-2; D is uncertain. From germline, CDR1 is DFQATT and CDR2 SNEGSKA (reference sequence). The V end lost 4 bases, the J end lost 7 bases, and 7 bases lay between the germline ends. The CDR3 totals 11 residues. The CDR3 protein is CSAIVLGELFF. As DNA, the CDR3 is TGCAGTGCTATAGTTCTCGGGGAGCTGTTTTTT.

J is TRBJ1-4 and V is TRBV28, with D possibly TRBD1 on 5 matching bases. V lost 10 bases, J lost 6 bases, and 21 bases lay in between. There are 15 residues in the CDR3. Germline-derived CDR1 and CDR2 are MDHEN and SYDVKM. The CDR3 loop reads CATKGMAGWYEKLFF. The CDR3 nucleotides are TGTGCCACTAAGGGGATGGCAGGGTGGTATGAAAAACTGTTTTTT. The full variable domain, its missing parts supplied by reference TRBV28 and TRBJ1-4, is DVKVTQSSRYLVKRTGEKVFLECVQDMDHENMFWYRQDPGLGLRLIYFSYDVKMKEKGDIPEGYSVSREKKERFSLILESASTNQTSMYLCATKGMAGWYEKLFFGSGTQLSVL.

The genes are TRBV5-1 and TRBJ2-7; no clear D gene. Germline V gives CDR1 SGHRS, CDR2 YFSETQ. The CDR3 contains 15 residues. Trimming took off 1 base at V and 5 bases at J, with 16 bases between the two ends. In DNA, the CDR3 is TGCGCCAGCAGCTTGTTTGCAGGAGCAGCTGACGAGCAGTACTTC. Translating gives CASSLFAGAADEQYF.

The chain couples TRBV5-6 to TRBJ2-7, with D tentatively TRBD1 or TRBD2 (5 bases each). The V and J ends lost 4 bases and 3 bases respectively, with 14 bases between them. CDR3 length: 14 amino acids. Germline V lookup: CDR1 SGHDT, CDR2 YYEEEE. The CDR3, as DNA: TGTGCCAGCAGCGTCCGGGACGTTGACTACGAGCAGTACTTC. Its translation: CASSVRDVDYEQYF.

The V call is TRBV29-1, the J call TRBJ2-5, with 8 bases identical to TRBD1. Germline values: CDR1 SQVTM, CDR2 ANQGSEA. V shed 6 bases and J 1 base; nucleotides not matched to a gene: 4. The CDR3 has 13 amino acids. In nucleotides, the CDR3 is TGCAGCGTAGCTGACAGGGGCCAAGAGACCCAGTACTTC. Its translation is CSVADRGQETQYF.

About this clone: The junction departs from the called germline gene at one end, perhaps through a read error. V gene TRBV7-7 combines with J gene TRBJ2-7, with D maybe TRBD1 (5 bases). The CDR3 sequence is 15 residues long. Germline values: CDR1 SSHAT, CDR2 FNYEAQ (reference sequence). This chain's CDR3 is CASSRGGAGTYEQYF. The CDR3 DNA reads as TGTGCTAGCAGCCGAGGTGGGGCAGGGACCTACGAGCAGTACTTC.

V is TRBV18 and J is TRBJ1-1; D is unresolved. This CDR3 comprises 12 residues. Per germline, CDR1 KGHSH and CDR2 LQKENI. Trimming removed 0 bases at V and 9 bases at J, with 8 bases between. This CDR3 is CASSPPRSKAFF. The CDR3 DNA reads TGTGCCAGCTCACCACCGAGAAGTAAAGCTTTCTTT.

V usage is TRBV5-4 and J usage is TRBJ2-1; 8 bases agree with TRBD2. CDR1 is SGHNT and CDR2 is YYREEE in the germline V gene (reference sequence). This CDR3 has 16 amino acids. J gave up 1 base and V 6 bases, and 9 bases lay outside the gene matches. The CDR3 sequence: CASKEGAGGSYNEQFF. The DNA for the CDR3 is TGTGCCAGCAAAGAAGGGGCGGGAGGATCCTACAATGAGCAGTTCTTC.

In nucleotides, the CDR3 is TGTGCCAGCTCATCTCAGGGGGACGGCACAGATACGCAGTATTTT. This sequence encodes CASSSQGDGTDTQYF. V usage is TRBV18 and J usage is TRBJ2-3; 7 positions match TRBD1. V dropped 5 bases and J dropped 1; count of bases not matched to a gene: 6. Germline V lookup: CDR1 KGHSH, CDR2 LQKENI. The CDR3 sequence is 15 residues long.

In this sample, this clone turned up once. The chain carries TRBV28 and TRBJ2-2, with D possibly being TRBD1 (5 bases). The germline V and J ends were trimmed by 7 bases and 6 bases, with 12 bases remaining between them. CDR1 and CDR2 from the germline V gene are MDHEN and SYDVKM. CDR3 length: 13 residues. This CDR3 reads CASIQGSAGELFF. The CDR3 bases are TGTGCCAGCATCCAGGGATCAGCCGGGGAGCTGTTTTTT.